The present T cell receptor (beta chain) was sequenced within a study of T cell repertoires in cytomegalovirus infection. This clonotype has at least ten counts. Each CDR3 protein is one row after TCRdb ran MiXCR on the reads. The top ten hold around 3.1% of the sample, which has more than 150,000 distinct CDR3 sequences, approximately 19% seen once. This CDR3 region has 13 residues. CDR1 is SGHTA, CDR2 FQGNSA, per germline. V gave up 0 bases and J gave up 2 bases, with 4 bases separating them. The sample comprised PBMCs. This chain links TRBV7-2 with TRBJ1-1; D unresolved. This TCR was recovered from a human donor in good health (CMV status not recorded). Some clones in this sample may be carry-over from other donors' samples. CDR3 in amino acids: CASSLATNTEAFF. CDR3 sequence (DNA): TGTGCCAGCAGCTTAGCCACAAACACTGAAGCTTTCTTT.